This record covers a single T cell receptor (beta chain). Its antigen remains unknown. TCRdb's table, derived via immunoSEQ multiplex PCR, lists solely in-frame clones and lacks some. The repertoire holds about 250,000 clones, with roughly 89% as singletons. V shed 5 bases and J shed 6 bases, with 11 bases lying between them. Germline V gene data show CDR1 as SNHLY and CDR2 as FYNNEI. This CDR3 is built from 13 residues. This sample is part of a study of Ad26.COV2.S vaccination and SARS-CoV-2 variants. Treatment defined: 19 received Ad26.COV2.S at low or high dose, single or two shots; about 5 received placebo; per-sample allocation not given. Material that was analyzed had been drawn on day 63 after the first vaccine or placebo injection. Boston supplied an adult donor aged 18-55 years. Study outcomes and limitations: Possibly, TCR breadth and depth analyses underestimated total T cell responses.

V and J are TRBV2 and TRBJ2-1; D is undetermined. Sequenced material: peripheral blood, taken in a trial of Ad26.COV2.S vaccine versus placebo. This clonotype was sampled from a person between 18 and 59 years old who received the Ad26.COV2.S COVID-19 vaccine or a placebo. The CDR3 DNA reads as TGTGCCAGCAGTCGAAGGGAAGGCAATGAGCAGTTCTTC. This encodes CASSRREGNEQFF. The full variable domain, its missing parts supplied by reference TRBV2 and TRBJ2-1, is EPEVTQTPSHQVTQMGQEVILRCVPISNHLYFYWYRQILGQKVEFLVSFYNNEISEKSEIFDDQFSVERPDGSNFTLKIRSTKLEDSAMYFCASSRREGNEQFFGPGTRLTVL.